This T cell receptor beta chain was recorded in a study of OX40 agonist ivuxolimab in advanced cancers. Study information: Among those enrolled, mean age was roughly 62 years (range 23 to 79) and roughly 84% were male. Two patients with cutaneous melanoma and one with hepatocellular carcinoma, three in total, showed partial responses. Study observations and caveats: CD8+ T cells (on average) carried more expanded clones than CD4+ T cells. Some patients who did not respond also had low normalized T-cell clonal expansion.

Looked up from germline, CDR1 is SGHNT and CDR2 is YYREEE (reference sequence). The CDR3 has 15 residues. V lost 2 bases and J lost 5, with 16 bases in between. Regarding this clone: The target antigen is unknown.

Assay used: immunoSEQ multiplex PCR; TCRdb lists only in-frame clones, some missing. The repertoire holds 40,000 to 55,000 clones, approximately 95% seen once, with about 24% in the top ten. This clonotype was sampled from an adult with an advanced solid tumor such as melanoma, head and neck, liver or kidney cancer. The gene calls are TRBV5-4 and TRBJ2-5, with D uncertain. The sample here was CD4+ or CD8+ T cells sorted from blood, taken in a trial of the OX40 agonist ivuxolimab. CDR3 region: CASSFRLINAETQYF. As DNA, the CDR3 is TGTGCCAGCAGCTTCCGGCTAATTAATGCGGAGACCCAGTACTTC.